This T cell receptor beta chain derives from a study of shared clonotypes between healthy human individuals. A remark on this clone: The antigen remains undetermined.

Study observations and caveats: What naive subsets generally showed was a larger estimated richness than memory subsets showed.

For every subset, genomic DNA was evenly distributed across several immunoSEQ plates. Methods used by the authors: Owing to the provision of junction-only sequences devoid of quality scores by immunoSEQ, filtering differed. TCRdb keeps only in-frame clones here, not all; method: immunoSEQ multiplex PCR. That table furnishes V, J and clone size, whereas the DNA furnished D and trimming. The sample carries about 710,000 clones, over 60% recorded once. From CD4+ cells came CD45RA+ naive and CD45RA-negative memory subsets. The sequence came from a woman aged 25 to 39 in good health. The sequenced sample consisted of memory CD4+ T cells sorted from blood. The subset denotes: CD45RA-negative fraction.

The CDR3 here is CASSDVVLGAGGREQYF. The CDR3 DNA sequence: TGTGCCAGCAGTGATGTGGTCTTGGGAGCGGGAGGACGCGAGCAGTACTTC. The chain has TRBV25-1 and TRBJ2-7, with TRBD2 matching 9 bases. The CDR3 loop spans 17 amino acids. V was pared by 3 bases and J by 6 bases, with 15 bases of the junction left unmatched. CDR1 and CDR2 from the germline V gene are MGHDK and SYGVNS.